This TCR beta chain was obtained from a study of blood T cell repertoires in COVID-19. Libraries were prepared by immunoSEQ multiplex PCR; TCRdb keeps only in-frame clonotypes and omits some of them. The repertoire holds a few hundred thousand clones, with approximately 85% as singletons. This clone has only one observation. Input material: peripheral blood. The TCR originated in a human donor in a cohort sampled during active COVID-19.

CDR3 sequence reads: CARSRGGQIGGYTF. CDR3 nucleotide sequence: TGTGCCAGAAGCAGGGGGGGCCAGATCGGTGGCTACACCTTC. The chain combines TRBV5-3 with TRBJ1-2; weak D call: TRBD1 (6 bases). TRBV5-3 is annotated as an ORF whose role is uncertain. Trimming took 4 bases from V and 7 from J, leaving 17 bases between them. The CDR3 is made up of 14 amino acids.